A single sample is the source of the 5 T cell receptor beta chains below, sequenced in a study of T cells after yellow fever vaccination. TCRdb recomputed calls from the 5' RACE reads with MiXCR, one row per CDR3 protein. The data show about 69,000 distinct CDR3 sequences, approximately 5.9% seen once. Specimen: CD4+ T cells sorted from PBMCs, collected less than 18 days after the first yellow fever vaccination. These receptors originate from a man aged 18 to 30 who received the YFV17D yellow fever vaccine.

This clonotype was counted ten times or more. The rearrangement links TRBV20-1 to TRBJ2-3; 7 bases are shared with TRBD2. V lost 2 bases and J lost 6; bases outside the gene matches: 5. This CDR3 contains 13 residues. Looked up from germline, CDR1 is DFQATT and CDR2 is SNEGSKA (reference sequence). The DNA of the CDR3 is TGCAGTGCTAGACGCGGGGGAGGCGATACGCAGTATTTT. It yields the protein CSARRGGGDTQYF.

This clonotype was recorded at least ten times. The rearrangement links TRBV28 to TRBJ1-4, with a weak D call TRBD1 (6 bases). Germline-derived CDR1 and CDR2 are MDHEN and SYDVKM. The CDR3 runs 14 residues. The V end lost 6 bases, the J end lost 5 bases, and 13 bases lay between the germline ends. The CDR3 nucleotides are TGTGCCAGCAGGGGCGCCAGGGGAAATGAAAAACTGTTTTTT. Its protein product is CASRGARGNEKLFF.

This clonotype showed up many times. The chain has TRBV6-5 and TRBJ1-5, with TRBD1 identical over 9 bases. The germline V gene has CDR1 MNHEY and CDR2 SVGAGI. The CDR3 has 13 residues. The trim removed 5 bases at V and 6 bases at J, leaving 2 bases unmatched. The CDR3 bases are TGTGCCAGCAGTCCGGACAGGGGTCAGCCCCAGCATTTT. Its translation is CASSPDRGQPQHF.

This clonotype has a count of ten or more. This sequence joins TRBV4-2 and TRBJ2-1; 7 bases are a match to TRBD2. Germline V gene lookup returns CDR1 LGHNA and CDR2 YNFKEQ. V lost 2 bases and J lost 2; bases outside the gene matches: 3. This CDR3 contains 15 residues. The CDR3: CASSQQRDPYNEQFF. The CDR3 nucleotides are TGTGCCAGCAGCCAACAGCGGGACCCCTACAATGAGCAGTTCTTC.

In this sample, this clonotype turned up a few times. The chain recombines TRBV6-2 or TRBV6-3 with TRBJ2-1; 7 bases agree with TRBD1. This CDR3 comprises 16 residues. Unmatched junction bases numbered 4, after V lost 2 bases and J lost 0 bases. The germline gives CDR1 MNHEY, CDR2 SVGEGT. The CDR3: CASSYDRAYSYNEQFF. CDR3 in DNA: TGTGCCAGCAGTTACGACAGGGCTTACTCCTACAATGAGCAGTTCTTC.